The following is a T cell receptor beta chain sequence with its context. TCRdb's table, derived via immunoSEQ multiplex PCR, lists solely in-frame clones and lacks some. Among around 300,000 clones listed, roughly 89% were seen once. The entry originates in a study of blood T cell repertoires in COVID-19. Recruits, aged about 18 to 90 years, lived in approximately 26 US areas. Cohorts were based on clinical histories the participants reported. The CDR3 contains 16 residues. Germline-derived CDR1 and CDR2 are MGHRA and YSYEKL. V was clipped by 1 base and J by 4 bases; unmatched bases: 2. The specimen was PBMCs or T cells enriched from blood (not recorded which). V is TRBV4-1 and J is TRBJ2-1, with TRBD2 identical over 12 bases. The origin of this receptor is a woman between 18 and 29 years old with acute COVID-19. The CDR3 DNA reads TGCGCCAGCAGCCAAGCAACTAGCGGGGGGTACAATGAGCAGTTCTTC. Protein sequence: CASSQATSGGYNEQFF.